This is a list of T cell receptor beta chains from one sample in a study of technical replicates of blood from several donors. TCRdb keeps only in-frame clones here, not all; method: immunoSEQ multiplex PCR. The table includes roughly 90,000 clones, just under 95% detected once. Sequencing was carried out using T cells isolated from PBMCs. These receptors all come from a human donor in good health. Each CDR3 is given with its conserved first and last residue. Fields, in order: J gene, D gene, clone size, V gene, CDR3 DNA, CDR3 protein. The D gene is left open where the match is weak. Clone size appears in some rows only: once, few, many, or a class for an expanded clone.

TRBJ1-4 TRBD1 - TRBV4-1 TGCGCCAGCAGCCAAGGTCGGACAGGGCTATTTCTTAATGAAAAACTGTTTTTT CASSQGRTGLFLNEKLFF
TRBJ1-1 TRBD1 - TRBV6-5 TGTGCCAGCAGACGGACAGGGGGAAAACCTGAAGCTTTCTTT CASRRTGGKPEAFF
TRBJ2-1 - - TRBV28 TGTGCCAGCAGCTCACTCCTCGTAGTCGATGAGCAGTTCTTC CASSSLLVVDEQFF
TRBJ2-2 - - TRBV18 TGTGCCAGCTCACCACTCGTACAGGGTGCGAACACCGGGGAGCTGTTTTTT CASSPLVQGANTGELFF
TRBJ2-7 TRBD1 - TRBV10-1 TGCGCCAGCAGTGAAGAATCCGGGACAGGGTTTATCGAGCAGTACTTC CASSEESGTGFIEQYF
TRBJ1-1 - - TRBV2 TGTGCCAGCAGTGAAGACTATCCGGCTTTCTTT CASSEDYPAFF
TRBJ2-5 - - TRBV30 TGTGCCTGGGGTCAGGAGACCCAGTACTTC CAWGQETQYF
TRBJ2-7 TRBD1 once TRBV7-9 TGTGCCAGCAGCTTAAGGTACCGGGACAGGGGTACCTACGAGCAGTACTTC CASSLRYRDRGTYEQYF
TRBJ1-3 TRBD1 once TRBV18 TGTGCCAGCTCATCTTTTAACAGGGGGACTGGAAACACCATATATTTT CASSSFNRGTGNTIYF
TRBJ2-3 TRBD2 - TRBV7-9 TGTGCCAGCAGCCGTAGCGGGGGGTTCACAGATACGCAGTATTTT CASSRSGGFTDTQYF
TRBJ2-2 TRBD1 - TRBV11-3 TGTGCCAGCAGGAACACAGGGGGCGGAAACACCGGGGAGCTGTTTTTT CASRNTGGGNTGELFF
TRBJ2-7 TRBD2 - TRBV10-2 TGCGCCAGCAGTGGGGGGGGGTACGAGCAGTACTTC CASSGGGYEQYF
TRBJ1-2 TRBD1 - TRBV19 TGTGCCAGTAGTTTAAGGACAGGGGGTAACTATGGCTACACCTTC CASSLRTGGNYGYTF
TRBJ2-7 - - TRBV10-2 TGCGCCGCCCAGGACTACGAGCAGTACTTC CAAQDYEQYF
TRBJ1-5 - - TRBV27 TGTGCCAGCAGTTTAAGAAGCCTAAGCAATCAGCCCCAGCATTTT CASSLRSLSNQPQHF
TRBJ1-1 - - TRBV7-9 TGTGCCAGCATCTTCCTCCAGGGAGAAGCTTTCTTT CASIFLQGEAFF
TRBJ2-1 - - TRBV7-9 TGTGCCAGCAGCTTATTCGTAGCCAAATACAATGAGCAGTTCTTC CASSLFVAKYNEQFF
TRBJ2-7 - - TRBV11-2 TGTGCCAGCAGCTTAGTTGGGCACGAGCAGTACTTC CASSLVGHEQYF
TRBJ2-1 TRBD1 - TRBV7-9 TGTGCCAGCAGCCGCGGAGAGGGGGCGCTTGATGAGCAGTTCTTC CASSRGEGALDEQFF
TRBJ1-3 - - TRBV4-1 TGCGCCAGCAGCCAAGAACGGGGGGGCTGGGTACCTGGAAACACCATATATTTT CASSQERGGWVPGNTIYF
TRBJ2-7 - - TRBV28 TGTGCCAGCAGTCAGGACAGATACGAGCAGTACTTC CASSQDRYEQYF
TRBJ2-1 - - TRBV28 TGTGCCAGCATCCTGACAGGATTTAATGAGCAGTTCTTC CASILTGFNEQFF
TRBJ1-2 - once TRBV5-4 TGTGCCAGCAGCTGGGGGGGCGGCTACACCTTC CASSWGGGYTF
TRBJ2-5 - - TRBV6-1 TGTGCCAGCAGTGAAGAGAGCAACTCAGAGACCCAGTACTTC CASSEESNSETQYF
TRBJ1-2 - - TRBV6-1 TGTGCCAGCAGGGAACCGGGAGGCCACTATGGCTACACCTTC CASREPGGHYGYTF
TRBJ1-1 - - TRBV15 TGTGCCACCAGCAGAGTCAAGAACACTGAAGCTTTCTTT CATSRVKNTEAFF
TRBJ1-2 - - TRBV28 TGTGCCAGCACCAAGGACAGTTTCACTGGCTATGGCTACACCTTC CASTKDSFTGYGYTF
TRBJ2-7 TRBD2 - TRBV4-1 TGCGCCAGCAGCCAAGATGTGCGGGGGGACTTCTACGAGCAGTACTTC CASSQDVRGDFYEQYF
TRBJ2-5 - - TRBV9 TGTGCCAGCAGTGTGTTTGGGACTCAAGAGACCCAGTACTTC CASSVFGTQETQYF
TRBJ2-6 - - TRBV4-1 TGCGCCAGCAGCCGGCGGGCAGGGGCTGGGGCCAACGTCCTGACTTTC CASSRRAGAGANVLTF
TRBJ1-1 - - TRBV27 TGTGCCAGCAGACAAAACCCAGGGGATAACACTGAAGCTTTCTTT CASRQNPGDNTEAFF
TRBJ1-2 TRBD1 - TRBV5-1 TGCGCCAGCAGCCCGACAGGGGAGGGATATGGCTACACCTTC CASSPTGEGYGYTF
TRBJ2-5 TRBD1 - TRBV7-7 TGTGCCAGCAGCCGGGGACAGGGTCGAGGGACCCAGTACTTC CASSRGQGRGTQYF
TRBJ1-4 - - TRBV27 TGTGCCAGCAGTATGGGAGGGTATAATGAAAAACTGTTTTTT CASSMGGYNEKLFF
TRBJ2-6 TRBD2 - TRBV28 TGTGCCAGCATCGGGGGGACTAGCTCTGGGGCCAACGTCCTGACTTTC CASIGGTSSGANVLTF
TRBJ2-3 TRBD2 - TRBV28 TGTGCCAGCAGTTGTTATAGCGGGAGGGCCAAAGATACGCAGTATTTT CASSCYSGRAKDTQYF
TRBJ2-7 - - TRBV6-1 TGTGCCAGCAGTGAAGTGAGTCGCGAGCAGTACTTC CASSEVSREQYF
TRBJ2-7 TRBD1 - TRBV5-1 TGCGCCAGCAGCAGGGGGCTGGCCTACGAGCAGTACTTC CASSRGLAYEQYF
TRBJ2-7 TRBD1 - TRBV19 TGTGCCAGTAGTATAGGGCAGGGGGCATACGAGCAGTACTTC CASSIGQGAYEQYF
TRBJ2-1 - - TRBV28 TGTGCCAGCAGACGAGCCAATGAGCAGTTCTTC CASRRANEQFF
TRBJ1-2 - - TRBV6-6 TGTGCCAGCAGTTACCGGGGGTACGGCTACACCTTC CASSYRGYGYTF
TRBJ2-7 - - TRBV2 TGTGCCAGCAGGACATCAACCTACGAGCAGTACTTC CASRTSTYEQYF
TRBJ2-7 TRBD2 - TRBV28 TGTGCCAGCAGAACACTAGCGGCCCTCTACGAGCAGTACTTC CASRTLAALYEQYF
TRBJ1-2 - - TRBV9 TGTGCCAGCAGCGCCAATACGAGAACCGCGAGGAGGGGCTACACCTTC CASSANTRTARRGYTF
TRBJ2-3 TRBD2 - TRBV9 TGTGCCAGCAGCGTGAGACTAGCGGGGGGCACAGATACGCAGTATTTT CASSVRLAGGTDTQYF
TRBJ2-7 - once TRBV11-2 TGTGCCAGCAGCTCATCCCCCTACGAGCAGTACTTC CASSSSPYEQYF
TRBJ1-1 - - TRBV5-1 TGCGCCAGCAGCATACAGGGAGAGGACACTGAAGCTTTCTTT CASSIQGEDTEAFF
TRBJ2-1 - - TRBV7-2 TGTGCCAGCAGCTTAGGCGGCTTTCAGTTCTTC CASSLGGFQFF
TRBJ2-3 - - TRBV11-3 TGTGCCAGCAGCTTTGGCTCTGCGGGGGCCACAGATACGCAGTATTTT CASSFGSAGATDTQYF
TRBJ1-6 - - TRBV30 TGTGCCTGGAGTGTAGGAGGGGCCAGGGATTCACCCCTCCACTTT CAWSVGGARDSPLHF
TRBJ2-7 - - TRBV2 TGTGCCAGCCGTCGGGGCTACGAGCAGTACTTC CASRRGYEQYF
TRBJ1-5 TRBD1 - TRBV6-1 TGTGCCAGCAGTGAAGCAAGAGGGACAGGGGGCAGTCAGCCCCAGCATTTT CASSEARGTGGSQPQHF
TRBJ1-3 - - TRBV6-5 TGTGCCAGCAGTACCCTCAGCTCTGGAAACACCATATATTTT CASSTLSSGNTIYF
TRBJ2-5 TRBD1 - TRBV5-4 TGTGCCAGCAGCTTGGTGGGGGACAGTTCGGAGACCCAGTACTTC CASSLVGDSSETQYF
TRBJ1-5 - - TRBV6-5 TGTGCCAGCAGTTACGCAGGGCTGGGTCAGCCCCAGCATTTT CASSYAGLGQPQHF
TRBJ2-5 TRBD2 - TRBV2 TGTGCCAGCATCGCACTAGCGGCGCAAGAGACCCAGTACTTC CASIALAAQETQYF
TRBJ2-7 - - TRBV2 TGTGCCAGCAATAGGTTGCAGGGAACCTCCTACGAGCAGTACTTC CASNRLQGTSYEQYF
TRBJ1-1 - once TRBV10-3 TGTGCCATCGGAGGTCCCCGGGGTGCGAACACTGAAGCTTTCTTT CAIGGPRGANTEAFF
TRBJ2-3 TRBD2 once TRBV5-1 TGCGCCAGCAGCTTGGGTGGCTTAGCGGGAGGTAACGCAGATACGCAGTATTTT CASSLGGLAGGNADTQYF
TRBJ1-1 TRBD1 once TRBV25-1 TGTGCCAGCAGTGATCGTGGACAGGCAGAAGCTTTCTTT CASSDRGQAEAFF